Listed below are T cell receptor beta chains from one sample, sequenced in a study of T cells and Merkel cell carcinoma outcomes. Profiling relied on immunoSEQ multiplex PCR, and the TCRdb table lists in-frame clones only, not all of them. The sample consists of approximately 6,100 clones, 60% to 80% of them appearing once. What was sequenced was tumor tissue from Merkel cell carcinoma. The source is a human donor with Merkel cell carcinoma. Each CDR3 is given with its conserved first and last residue. A D gene is named only where the DNA matches it firmly. Clone size is stated in some rows and not others, as once, few, many or a class when expanded.

size	D	V	J	CDR3	DNA
NA	NA	TRBV11-1	TRBJ2-2	CASSLFEGSGTRHGELFF	TGTGCCAGCAGCTTGTTCGAGGGCTCAGGGACGCGTCACGGGGAGCTGTTTTTT
NA	TRBD1	TRBV5-1	TRBJ1-5	CASSLRANRGVKDQPQHF	TGCGCCAGCAGCTTGAGGGCAAACAGGGGGGTAAAGGATCAGCCCCAGCATTTT
NA	TRBD2	TRBV30	TRBJ2-3	CAWTKRLAGVVDTQYF	TGTGCCTGGACGAAGAGACTAGCGGGTGTGGTAGATACGCAGTATTTT
large	NA	TRBV28	TRBJ1-2	CASSYQATHDGYTF	TGTGCCAGCAGTTACCAGGCGACGCACGATGGCTACACCTTC
NA	TRBD2	TRBV11-2	TRBJ2-5	CASSPRGLAGAETQYF	TGTGCCAGCAGCCCCCGGGGACTAGCTGGGGCAGAGACCCAGTACTTC
once	TRBD1	TRBV28	TRBJ1-5	CASSPGTVNQPQHF	TGTGCCAGCAGTCCCGGGACAGTTAATCAGCCCCAGCATTTT
NA	NA	TRBV5-1	TRBJ2-6	CVSSLASHGPNSGANVLTF	TGCGTCAGCAGCTTGGCGTCCCATGGCCCTAATTCTGGGGCCAACGTCCTGACTTTC
NA	TRBD2	TRBV5-1	TRBJ2-7	CASSWGTSGAYEQYF	TGCGCCAGCAGCTGGGGGACTAGCGGGGCCTACGAGCAGTACTTC
NA	TRBD2	TRBV7-9	TRBJ2-2	CASSSTSLNTGELFF	TGTGCCAGCAGCTCGACTAGCCTGAACACCGGGGAGCTGTTTTTT
once	TRBD1	TRBV5-1	TRBJ2-3	CASSVRTGRPTDTQYF	TGCGCCAGCAGCGTACGGACAGGGCGTCCCACAGATACGCAGTATTTT
NA	NA	TRBV9	TRBJ2-5	CASSVDYGTFETQYF	TGTGCCAGCAGCGTAGATTACGGGACATTCGAGACCCAGTACTTC
NA	TRBD2	TRBV5-1	TRBJ2-2	CASSLYLAEGNRELFF	TGCGCCAGCAGCTTGTATCTAGCGGAGGGGAACAGGGAGCTGTTTTTT
few	NA	TRBV6-1	TRBJ1-5	CASSEAQGLNQPQHF	TGTGCCAGCAGTGAAGCTCAAGGGCTGAATCAGCCCCAGCATTTT
NA	NA	TRBV28	TRBJ1-5	CASSGHGAGQPQHF	TGTGCCAGCAGTGGCCACGGGGCTGGACAGCCCCAGCATTTT
NA	NA	TRBV18	TRBJ1-4	CASSPSLATNEKLFF	TGTGCCAGCTCACCGTCACTAGCAACTAATGAAAAACTGTTTTTT
NA	NA	TRBV28	TRBJ1-3	CASSLLGASGNTIYF	TGTGCCAGCAGTTTACTTGGGGCTTCTGGAAACACCATATATTTT
NA	NA	TRBV2	TRBJ1-5	CASSEWQHQPQHF	TGTGCCAGCAGTGAGTGGCAGCATCAGCCCCAGCATTTT
NA	NA	TRBV5-1	TRBJ1-3	CASSLVPTAISSGNTIYF	TGCGCCAGCAGCTTGGTACCGACAGCTATCAGCTCTGGAAACACCATATATTTT
NA	TRBD1	TRBV28	TRBJ1-2	CASSAESRDRGNGYTF	TGTGCCAGCAGTGCCGAATCCCGGGACAGGGGGAACGGCTACACCTTC
NA	NA	TRBV7-2	TRBJ2-6	CASSLGATSVLTF	TGTGCCAGCAGCCTAGGAGCAACGAGCGTCCTGACTTTC
few	NA	TRBV2	TRBJ2-2	CASRAPGTDLPLFF	TGTGCCAGCAGGGCGCCCGGAACCGATCTCCCGCTGTTTTTT
NA	TRBD2	TRBV2	TRBJ2-3	CASMGGASGRYTDTQYF	TGTGCCAGCATGGGGGGGGCTAGCGGGAGATACACAGATACGCAGTATTTT
NA	NA	TRBV11-3	TRBJ1-1	CASSPGRPSTEAFF	TGTGCCAGCAGCCCCGGACGGCCCAGCACTGAAGCTTTCTTT
NA	NA	TRBV4-2	TRBJ1-1	CASSLNLQQLGTDTEAFF	TGTGCCAGCAGCCTCAACCTACAGCAGCTGGGGACGGACACTGAAGCTTTCTTT
few	NA	TRBV7-9	TRBJ2-1	CASSLARFSYNEQFF	TGTGCCAGCAGCTTAGCGCGGTTTTCCTACAATGAGCAGTTCTTC
NA	TRBD2	TRBV5-1	TRBJ2-1	CASSLVSGGDYNEQFF	TGCGCCAGCAGCCTAGTTAGCGGGGGCGACTACAATGAGCAGTTCTTC
NA	NA	TRBV11-2	TRBJ1-3	CASSLGVQGNTIYF	TGTGCCAGCAGCTTAGGGGTTCAGGGAAACACCATATATTTT
NA	TRBD2	TRBV27	TRBJ2-3	CASSLSGLGGDTQYF	TGTGCCAGCAGTTTATCGGGACTAGGGGGAGATACGCAGTATTTT
once	TRBD1	TRBV30	TRBJ2-4	CASGTGGYIQYF	TGTGCCTCGGGGACAGGGGGGTACATTCAGTACTTC
few	TRBD1	TRBV11-2	TRBJ2-5	CASSFQGQGQETQYF	TGTGCCAGCAGCTTTCAGGGACAGGGACAAGAGACCCAGTACTTC
NA	NA	TRBV13	TRBJ1-2	CASSLGLPVGAGYTF	TGTGCCAGCAGCTTAGGCCTGCCGGTCGGGGCCGGCTACACCTTC
few	TRBD1	TRBV30	TRBJ1-2	CAWSGTGVSYGYTF	TGTGCCTGGAGCGGAACAGGGGTTAGCTATGGCTACACCTTC
NA	TRBD2	TRBV7-9	TRBJ2-5	CASQGLAGVHETQYF	TGTGCCAGCCAGGGCCTAGCGGGAGTCCATGAGACCCAGTACTTC
NA	TRBD2	TRBV5-1	TRBJ2-7	CASSSRNSGNYEQYF	TGCGCCAGCAGCTCTAGGAATAGCGGGAACTACGAGCAGTACTTC
few	NA	TRBV7-9	TRBJ1-2	CASSSPRAGAIYGYTF	TGTGCCAGCAGCTCCCCCCGGGCGGGTGCGATTTATGGCTACACCTTC
NA	NA	TRBV5-4	TRBJ2-1	CASSPSLDNEQFF	TGTGCCAGCAGCCCGAGTCTGGACAATGAGCAGTTCTTC
few	NA	TRBV4-2	TRBJ2-7	CASSHTGDEQYF	TGTGCCAGCAGCCATACCGGCGACGAGCAGTACTTC
NA	TRBD1	TRBV27	TRBJ1-2	CASSFDVDREKRFYGYTF	TGTGCCAGCAGTTTTGATGTGGACAGGGAGAAACGGTTCTATGGCTACACCTTC
NA	NA	TRBV25-1	TRBJ2-5	CASSESLAGGQPQETQYF	TGTGCCAGCAGTGAATCTTTGGCGGGCGGGCAACCCCAAGAGACCCAGTACTTC
once	NA	TRBV6-5	TRBJ2-1	CASSYSEESSYNEQFF	TGTGCCAGCAGTTACTCGGAGGAGAGCTCCTACAATGAGCAGTTCTTC